The 8 T cell receptor beta chains below all came from one sample that was sequenced in a study of cytomegalovirus exposure and HLA in healthy donors. The PCR contained 60 Vbeta and 13 Jbeta primers. Generated by immunoSEQ multiplex PCR, the TCRdb table keeps only in-frame clones and is missing some. Of roughly 180,000 clones listed, roughly 10% are singletons. Source material: PBMCs. Every receptor here comes from a woman in her 30s in good health and CMV-seropositive.

The chain joins TRBV2 to TRBJ2-5; 8 bases agree with TRBD1. The CDR3 runs 14 residues. The V gene's germline CDR1 is SNHLY and CDR2 FYNNEI. The junction had 6 bases not matched to a gene; V was cut back by 4 bases and J by 5 bases. The CDR3 loop reads CASSVNRGSETQYF. The CDR3 DNA follows: TGTGCCAGCAGTGTAAACAGGGGGTCGGAGACCCAGTACTTC.

This clone has only a few counts. The chain employs TRBV11-3 and TRBJ2-2, with 9 bases aligning to TRBD1. The CDR3 extends over 15 amino acids. After removal of 3 bases from V and 4 bases from J, the junction contained 3 bases not matched to a gene. From germline, CDR1 is SGHNT and CDR2 YENEEA. The CDR3 DNA is TGTGCCAGCAGCTTGGACAGGGGAGGCACCGGGGAGCTGTTTTTT. Residues: CASSLDRGGTGELFF.

This chain uses TRBV27 with TRBJ1-4; tentative D call: TRBD1 (5 bases). V was shortened by 8 bases and J by 0 bases, with 13 bases between the two germline ends. From germline, CDR1 is MNHEY and CDR2 SMNVEV (reference sequence). The CDR3 consists of 15 residues. CDR3 nucleotide sequence: TGTGCCAGCGGGGCCCACGATGCAACTAATGAAAAACTGTTTTTT. It codes for CASGAHDATNEKLFF.

This clone was seen a few times. The chain has TRBV5-1 and TRBJ2-2; 11 bases fit TRBD2. The germline CDR1 and CDR2 sequences are SGHRS and YFSETQ. The V gene end was trimmed by 6 bases and the J gene end by 0 bases; junction bases not matched to a gene: 10. This CDR3 spans 18 amino acids. CDR3 nucleotides: TGCGCCAGCACCACCAGAGGGACTAGCGGAACGAACACCGGGGAGCTGTTTTTT. Translating gives CASTTRGTSGTNTGELFF.

The CDR3 DNA reads as TGCGCCAGCAGCTTAGTCAGGGGGCCGTCCTACGAGCAGTACTTC. It codes for CASSLVRGPSYEQYF. V is TRBV5-1 and J is TRBJ2-7; 8 bases align to TRBD1. The V segment lost 2 bases and the J segment 1 base; nucleotides outside the gene matches: 5. CDR3 length: 15 amino acids. The V gene's germline CDR1 is SGHRS and CDR2 YFSETQ.

Only a few counts were recorded for this clone. The V call is TRBV15, the J call TRBJ2-7; the D is unclear. Germline V gives CDR1 LNHNV, CDR2 YYDKDF (reference sequence). The CDR3 is 12 residues long. Trimming cost V 0 bases and J 9 bases, with 9 bases left between them. The CDR3 bases are TGTGCCACCAGCAGAGATGTAGCTACGCAGTACTTC. Translation: CATSRDVATQYF.

The chain couples TRBV9 to TRBJ1-2; D not resolved. Trimming removed 4 bases from V and 6 bases from J, with 25 bases in between. From germline, CDR1 is SGDLS and CDR2 YYNGEE. This CDR3 region has 17 residues. CDR3 bases: TGTGCCAGCAGCCCGCAGATACTCGGGAAAGGGATCGATGGCTACACCTTC. Amino acid sequence: CASSPQILGKGIDGYTF.

This clone was seen only a few times. This chain joins TRBV30 and TRBJ1-1, with 8 nucleotides matching TRBD1. The germline V gene has CDR1 GTSNPN and CDR2 SVGIG (reference sequence). V lost 3 bases and J lost 0; bases outside the gene matches: 3. The CDR3 totals 14 residues. In nucleotides, the CDR3 is TGTGCCTGGAGGGGACAGGCCATGAACACTGAAGCTTTCTTT. It translates to CAWRGQAMNTEAFF.